The rows below give T cell receptor beta chains drawn from one sample of a study of T cells in Graves' hyperthyroidism and ophthalmopathy. TCRdb redid the calling of the multiplex PCR reads with MiXCR, one entry per CDR3 protein. The sample carries some 370,000 distinct CDR3 sequences, roughly 15% recorded once. The sample taken for sequencing was blood. The receptors were gathered from a woman aged 25 to 39 with Graves' hyperthyroidism that later progressed to Graves' ophthalmopathy. Both conserved end residues are part of each CDR3. A D gene is named only where the DNA matches it firmly.

v_call,d_call,j_call,cdr3_aa
TRBV2,TRBD1,TRBJ2-7,CASSEGQGRAAPSYEQYF
TRBV28,TRBD1,TRBJ2-2,CASSLFGTGATGELFF
TRBV6-1,TRBD2,TRBJ2-1,CASGKRDHEQFF
TRBV7-2,NA,TRBJ2-5,CASSLSSLRTFQKGETQYF
TRBV19,NA,TRBJ2-6,CASSIPGASGANVLTF
TRBV6-1,TRBD1,TRBJ2-7,CASRTGGEVPYEQYF
TRBV28,NA,TRBJ1-1,CASSLRGLLNTEAFF
TRBV3-1,NA,TRBJ1-1,CASSQDVGPVDAFF
TRBV18,NA,TRBJ2-1,CASSPPYNSPSYNEQFF
TRBV11-2,NA,TRBJ1-2,CASSPIPDSNYGYTF
TRBV27,NA,TRBJ2-1,CASSSQLIPSYNEQFF
TRBV11-2,NA,TRBJ2-7,CASSLESPSSYEQYF
TRBV10-3,NA,TRBJ2-7,CAISYGGENEQYF
TRBV6-1,NA,TRBJ2-7,CASSETSGAYEQYF
TRBV5-6,NA,TRBJ1-1,CASSSVARNTEAFF
TRBV2,NA,TRBJ1-1,CASSEDASMNTEAFF
TRBV20-1,NA,TRBJ2-1,CSARVSGSWSYNEQFF
TRBV27,TRBD2,TRBJ2-7,CASSFLLASSYEQYF
TRBV20-1,TRBD1,TRBJ1-1,CSARDLLTTGTGRFSGTDEAFF
TRBV4-1,NA,TRBJ1-3,CASSQVKGDTLYF
TRBV7-9,NA,TRBJ2-7,CASSLALISVDEQYF
TRBV27,NA,TRBJ2-7,CASSLYMGSYEQYF
TRBV5-6,NA,TRBJ1-4,CASSLSGWGEKLFF
TRBV28,NA,TRBJ1-5,CASTDTIYERPPQHF
TRBV7-9,NA,TRBJ2-3,CASSSGTDEDTDTQYF
TRBV24-1,TRBD1,TRBJ2-5,CATSSRTGIETQYF
TRBV10-3,NA,TRBJ1-1,CASEQGTEAFF
TRBV6-2/TRBV6-3,NA,TRBJ2-1,CASGRVPGNEQFF
TRBV27,NA,TRBJ2-1,CASSLWLGQAAQGNEQFF
TRBV2,NA,TRBJ2-3,CASSVSDTQYF
TRBV12-5,NA,TRBJ1-5,CASGLVPNVGLTSNQPQHF
TRBV5-1,NA,TRBJ2-2,CASRHQNTGELFF
TRBV7-9,NA,TRBJ1-6,CASSLLSGPSAPPHF
TRBV5-1,NA,TRBJ2-1,CASSLDWATYNEQFF
TRBV28,TRBD1,TRBJ1-2,CASSSARDREFYGYTF
TRBV7-9,TRBD2,TRBJ2-7,CASSVAGGATYEQYF
TRBV3-1,NA,TRBJ2-7,CASSQGSRYEQYF
TRBV28,NA,TRBJ2-6,CASRKPGQSSGANVLTF
TRBV5-1,TRBD2,TRBJ2-1,CASSVTGTSGKGEQFF
TRBV2,TRBD1,TRBJ2-3,CARHRDRPDTQYF
TRBV10-3,TRBD1,TRBJ1-4,CAIRESGTGNEKLFF
TRBV14,NA,TRBJ2-2,CASSPFPSVAATGELFF
TRBV30,NA,TRBJ1-2,CAWSVKVEGYGYTF
TRBV6-1,TRBD1,TRBJ1-2,CASSEYRGPYGYTF
TRBV9,NA,TRBJ1-2,CASSVGVTEYAGYTF
TRBV10-2,TRBD1,TRBJ1-2,CASSSLLSTGEELIGYTF
TRBV7-6,TRBD1,TRBJ1-1,CASSWGTGGLTEAFF
TRBV5-8,TRBD1,TRBJ2-7,CASSRGTDYEQYF
TRBV6-1,NA,TRBJ1-1,CASRHQINTEAFF
TRBV5-1,NA,TRBJ1-2,CASSMRGYSNYGYTF
TRBV13,NA,TRBJ1-1,CASSLGQPSEAFF
TRBV28,NA,TRBJ1-1,CASSSRITGLSWSEAFF
TRBV15,TRBD2,TRBJ2-1,CATSRGVAGGDEQFF